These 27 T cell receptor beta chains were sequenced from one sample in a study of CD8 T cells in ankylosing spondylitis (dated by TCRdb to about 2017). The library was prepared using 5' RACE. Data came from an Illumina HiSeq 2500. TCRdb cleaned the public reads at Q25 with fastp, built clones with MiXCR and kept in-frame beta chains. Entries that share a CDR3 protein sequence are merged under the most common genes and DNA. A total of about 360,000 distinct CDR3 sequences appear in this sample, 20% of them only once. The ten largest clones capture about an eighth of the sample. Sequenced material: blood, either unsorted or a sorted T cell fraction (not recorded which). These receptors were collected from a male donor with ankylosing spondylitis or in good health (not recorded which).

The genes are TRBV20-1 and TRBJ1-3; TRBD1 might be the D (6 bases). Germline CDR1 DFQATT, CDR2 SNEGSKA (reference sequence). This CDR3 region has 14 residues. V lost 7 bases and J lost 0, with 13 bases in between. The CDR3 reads CSGQGYRSGNTIYF. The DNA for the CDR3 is TGCAGTGGGCAGGGGTATCGCTCTGGAAACACCATATATTTT.

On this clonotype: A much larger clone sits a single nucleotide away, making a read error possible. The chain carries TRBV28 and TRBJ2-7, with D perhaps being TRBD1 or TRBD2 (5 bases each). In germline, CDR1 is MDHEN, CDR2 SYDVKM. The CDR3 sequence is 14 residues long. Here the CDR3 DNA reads TGTGCCAGCAGTTTTGCGGGCAGGGCGTACGGGCAGTACTTC. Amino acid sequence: CASSFAGRAYGQYF.

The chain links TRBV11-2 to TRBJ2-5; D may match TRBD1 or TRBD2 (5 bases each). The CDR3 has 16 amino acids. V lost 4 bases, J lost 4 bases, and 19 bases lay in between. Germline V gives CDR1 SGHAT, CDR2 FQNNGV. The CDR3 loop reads CASSSPGGSFSETQYF. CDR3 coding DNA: TGTGCCAGCAGCTCCCCTGGGGGATCGTTCTCAGAGACCCAGTACTTC.

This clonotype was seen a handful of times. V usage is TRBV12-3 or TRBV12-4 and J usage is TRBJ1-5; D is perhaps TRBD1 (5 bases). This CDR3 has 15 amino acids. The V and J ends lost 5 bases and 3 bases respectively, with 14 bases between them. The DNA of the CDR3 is TGTGCCAGCAGTGTCGGGACTGAATTCAATCAGCCCCAGCATTTT. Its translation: CASSVGTEFNQPQHF.

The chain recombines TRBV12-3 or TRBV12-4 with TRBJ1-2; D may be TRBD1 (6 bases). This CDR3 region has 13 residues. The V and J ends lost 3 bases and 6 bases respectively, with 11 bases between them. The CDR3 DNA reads TGTGCCAGCAGTTTGGGCAGGGGTGATGGCTACACCTTC. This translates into CASSLGRGDGYTF.

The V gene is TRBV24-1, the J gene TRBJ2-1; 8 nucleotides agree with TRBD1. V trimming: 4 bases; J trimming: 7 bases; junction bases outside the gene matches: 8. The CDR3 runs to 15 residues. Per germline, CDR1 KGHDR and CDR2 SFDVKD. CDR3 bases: TGTGCCACCAGTGACCGACGGACAGGGTGGAATGAGCAGTTCTTC. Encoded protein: CATSDRRTGWNEQFF.

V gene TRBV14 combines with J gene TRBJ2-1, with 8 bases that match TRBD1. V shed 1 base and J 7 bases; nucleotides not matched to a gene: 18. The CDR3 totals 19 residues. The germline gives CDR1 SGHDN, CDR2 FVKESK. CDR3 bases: TGTGCCAGCAGCCAAGTTCCAGTGGAAGGACAGGGAGCAAAAAATGAGCAGTTCTTC. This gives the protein CASSQVPVEGQGAKNEQFF.

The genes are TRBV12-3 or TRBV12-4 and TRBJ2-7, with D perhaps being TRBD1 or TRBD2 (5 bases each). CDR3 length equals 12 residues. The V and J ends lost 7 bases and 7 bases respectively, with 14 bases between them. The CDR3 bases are TGTGCCAGCACCCGGCCCGGGGCTGAGCAGTACTTC. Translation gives CASTRPGAEQYF.

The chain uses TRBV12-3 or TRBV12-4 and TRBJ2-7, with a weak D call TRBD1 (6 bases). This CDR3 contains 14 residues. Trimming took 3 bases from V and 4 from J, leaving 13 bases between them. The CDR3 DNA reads TGTGCCAGCAGTTTCGCCACAGGGAGATACGAGCAGTACTTC. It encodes CASSFATGRYEQYF.

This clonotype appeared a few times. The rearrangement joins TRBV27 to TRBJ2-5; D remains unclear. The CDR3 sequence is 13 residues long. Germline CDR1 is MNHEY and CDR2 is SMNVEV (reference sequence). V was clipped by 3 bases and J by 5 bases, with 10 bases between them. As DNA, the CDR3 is TGTGCCAGCAGTTTCGGTGTTTTGGAGACCCAGTACTTC. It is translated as CASSFGVLETQYF.

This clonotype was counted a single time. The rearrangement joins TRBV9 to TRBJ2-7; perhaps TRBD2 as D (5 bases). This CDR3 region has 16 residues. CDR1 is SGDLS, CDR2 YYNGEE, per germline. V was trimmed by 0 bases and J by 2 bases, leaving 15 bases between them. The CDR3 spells CASSVDRSSPTYEQYF. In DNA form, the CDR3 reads TGTGCCAGCAGCGTAGATCGGTCTAGCCCCACCTACGAGCAGTACTTC.

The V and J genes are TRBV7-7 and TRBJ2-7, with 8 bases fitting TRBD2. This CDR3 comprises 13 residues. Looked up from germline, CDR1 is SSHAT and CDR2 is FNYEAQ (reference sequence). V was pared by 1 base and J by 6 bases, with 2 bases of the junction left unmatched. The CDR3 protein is CASSLVGGGEQYF. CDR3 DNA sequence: TGTGCCAGCAGCTTAGTCGGGGGGGGCGAGCAGTACTTC. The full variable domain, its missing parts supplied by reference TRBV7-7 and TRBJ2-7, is GAGVSQSPRYKVTKRGQDVTLRCDPISSHATLYWYQQALGQGPEFLTYFNYEAQPDKSGLPSDRFSAERPEGSISTLTIQRTEQRDSAMYRCASSLVGGGEQYFGPGTRLTVT.

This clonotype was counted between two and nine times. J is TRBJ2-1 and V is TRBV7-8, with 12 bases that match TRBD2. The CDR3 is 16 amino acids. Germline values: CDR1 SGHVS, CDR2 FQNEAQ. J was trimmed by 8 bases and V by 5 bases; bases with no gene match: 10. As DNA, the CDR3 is TGTGCCAGCAGCACCCTTTCTAGCGGGGGGGCCGATGAGCAGTTCTTC. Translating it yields CASSTLSSGGADEQFF.

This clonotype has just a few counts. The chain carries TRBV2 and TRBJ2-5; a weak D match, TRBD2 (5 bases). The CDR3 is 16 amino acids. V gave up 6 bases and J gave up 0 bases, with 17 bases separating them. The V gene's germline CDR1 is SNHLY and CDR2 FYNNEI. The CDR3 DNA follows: TGTGCCAGCAGGGCAGGTAATCGAGGGTACCAAGAGACCCAGTACTTC. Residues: CASRAGNRGYQETQYF.

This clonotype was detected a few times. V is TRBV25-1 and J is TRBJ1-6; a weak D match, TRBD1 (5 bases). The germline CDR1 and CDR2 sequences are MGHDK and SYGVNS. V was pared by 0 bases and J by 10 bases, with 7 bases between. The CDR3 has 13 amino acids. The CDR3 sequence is CASSEYEGSPLHF. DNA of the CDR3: TGTGCCAGCAGTGAATATGAGGGGTCACCCCTCCACTTT.

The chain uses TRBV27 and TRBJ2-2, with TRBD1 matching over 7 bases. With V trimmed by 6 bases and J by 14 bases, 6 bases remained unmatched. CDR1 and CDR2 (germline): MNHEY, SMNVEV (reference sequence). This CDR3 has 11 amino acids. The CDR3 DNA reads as TGTGCCAGCAGAACAGGGGCGGTCCTGTTTTTT. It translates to CASRTGAVLFF.

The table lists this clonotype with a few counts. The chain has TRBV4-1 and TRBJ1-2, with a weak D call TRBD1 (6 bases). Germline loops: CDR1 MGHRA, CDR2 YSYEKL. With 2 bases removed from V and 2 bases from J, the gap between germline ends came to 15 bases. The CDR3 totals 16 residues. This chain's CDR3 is CASSQSHRTENYGYTF. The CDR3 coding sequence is TGCGCCAGCAGCCAATCGCATAGGACAGAGAACTATGGCTACACCTTC.

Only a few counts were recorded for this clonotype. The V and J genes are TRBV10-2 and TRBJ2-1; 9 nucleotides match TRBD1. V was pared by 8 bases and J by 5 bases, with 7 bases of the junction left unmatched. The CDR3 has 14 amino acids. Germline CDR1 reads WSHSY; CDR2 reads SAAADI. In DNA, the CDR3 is TGCGCCAGCGGGGGGACAGGGTTCAACAATGAGCAGTTCTTC. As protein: CASGGTGFNNEQFF.

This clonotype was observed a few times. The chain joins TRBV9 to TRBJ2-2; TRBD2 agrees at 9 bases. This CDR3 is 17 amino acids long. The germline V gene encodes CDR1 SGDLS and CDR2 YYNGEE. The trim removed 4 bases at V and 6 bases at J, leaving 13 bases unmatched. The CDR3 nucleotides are TGTGCCAGCAGCCCGTGGGGCGGGGGGGCCTCGGCCGGGGAGCTGTTTTTT. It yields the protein CASSPWGGGASAGELFF.

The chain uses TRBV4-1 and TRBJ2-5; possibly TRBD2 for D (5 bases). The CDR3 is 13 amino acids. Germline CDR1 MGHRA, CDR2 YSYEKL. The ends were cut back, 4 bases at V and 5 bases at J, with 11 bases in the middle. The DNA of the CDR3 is TGCGCCAGCAGCCCGCCCGGGGATGAGACCCAGTACTTC. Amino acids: CASSPPGDETQYF.

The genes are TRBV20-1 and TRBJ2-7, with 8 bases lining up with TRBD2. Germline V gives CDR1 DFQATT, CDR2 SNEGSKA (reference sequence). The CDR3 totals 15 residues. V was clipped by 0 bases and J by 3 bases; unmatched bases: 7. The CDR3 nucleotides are TGCAGTGCTAGAGACATAGCGGGGCCAGGCTACGAGCAGTACTTC. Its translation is CSARDIAGPGYEQYF.

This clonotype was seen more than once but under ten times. The CDR3 sequence is CASSPVNNEQFF. The CDR3 DNA reads as TGTGCCAGCAGTCCCGTAAACAATGAGCAGTTCTTC. The chain joins TRBV6-5 to TRBJ2-1; D ambiguous. V dropped 5 bases and J dropped 5 bases, with 7 bases sitting between them. Germline assignment: CDR1 MNHEY and CDR2 SVGAGI. The CDR3 has 12 amino acids.

CDR3 in amino acids: CASSLNTFLGETQYF. In DNA form, the CDR3 reads TGTGCCAGCAGCTTGAATACTTTTCTAGGGGAGACCCAGTACTTC. The chain uses TRBV5-6 and TRBJ2-5, with D uncertain. Germline V CDR1 and CDR2: SGHDT, YYEEEE. V lost 1 base, J lost 5 bases, and 15 bases lay in between. The CDR3 is made up of 15 amino acids.

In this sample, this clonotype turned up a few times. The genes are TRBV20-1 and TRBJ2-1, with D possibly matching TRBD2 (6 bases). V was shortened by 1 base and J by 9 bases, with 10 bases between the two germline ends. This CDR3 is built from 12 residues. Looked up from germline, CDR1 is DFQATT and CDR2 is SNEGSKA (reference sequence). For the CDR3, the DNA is TGCAGTGCTAGAGGGGGAGGAAGTGAGCAGTTCTTC. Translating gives CSARGGGSEQFF.

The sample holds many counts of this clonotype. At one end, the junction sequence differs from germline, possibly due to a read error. CDR3 region: CASSLEYNEQFF. Here the CDR3 DNA reads TGTGCCAGCAGCTTAGAGTACAATGAGCAGTTCTTC. The J gene is TRBJ2-1, the V gene TRBV12-3 or TRBV12-4, with D unclear. The CDR3 runs to 12 residues.

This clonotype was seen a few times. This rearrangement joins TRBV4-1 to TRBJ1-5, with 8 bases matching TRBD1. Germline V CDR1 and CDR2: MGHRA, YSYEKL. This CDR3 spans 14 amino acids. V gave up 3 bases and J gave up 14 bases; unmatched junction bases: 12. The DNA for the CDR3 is TGCGCCAGCAGCCACCCTCTACAGGGGGACCTGAAGCATTTT. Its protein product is CASSHPLQGDLKHF.

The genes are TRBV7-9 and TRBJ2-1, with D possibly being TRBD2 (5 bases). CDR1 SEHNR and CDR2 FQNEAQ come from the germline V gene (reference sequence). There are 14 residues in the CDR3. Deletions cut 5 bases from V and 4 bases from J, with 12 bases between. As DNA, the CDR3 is TGTGCCAGCAGCACCCCCGGGAATTACAATGAGCAGTTCTTC. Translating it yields CASSTPGNYNEQFF.